This T cell receptor beta chain came from a study of human T cells and chemical hapten exposure (dated by TCRdb to the early 2020s). Study-wide context: For sensitization, 2% DPC in acetone was applied to a 2 cm by 2 cm area of upper inner arm skin. The mostly female patient cohort included alopecia areata with under or over 50% scalp involvement, alopecia totalis and alopecia universalis. Peripheral blood TCR repertoire changes were tracked in vivo in alopecia patients during primary and secondary sensitization to the hapten diphenylcyclopropenone (DPC). Patch testing was done on the upper back using Finn chambers containing 0.01% DPC, and results were scored after 6 days according to International Contact Dermatitis Research Group standards. Throughout the study period of 20 to 30 weeks, patients also received therapeutic DPC doses to the scalp every week. Blood samples were taken from patients before sensitization (week 0) and then at 2, 6 and about 24 weeks after DPC sensitization. For TCR sequencing, blood came from about 29 alopecia patients at anywhere from one to four time points (pre-sensitization, 2, 6 and 24 weeks). Libraries were combined into a pool for sequencing, and differences in TCR yield between samples came mainly from small differences in library volumes within the pool. Paper-wide results and their limitations: DPC sensitization did not change how many TCRs were above 1 in 1000 frequency, and no evidence was found of alterations in global repertoire structure. Because every patient had alopecia, a presumed autoimmune disease, the patients' immune response might differ from that of healthy individuals. Patch test score was positively correlated with the number of PT1 expanded TCRs, with significance at thresholds 8, 16 and 32 but not at 4. After repeated subsampling, changes were observed in the strength of the expansion versus patch-test correlation and in the threshold at which the correlation became significant. Compared with pre-sensitization or healthy control sets, expanded TCRs formed significantly more large CDR3 similarity clusters, which is consistent with antigen-driven responses.

The label giving this sample's time point can be read as: patch test 1, 2 weeks after DPC sensitization. The treatment or condition label corresponds to: therapeutic diphenylcyclopropenone sensitization with weekly scalp DPC. At each patch-test visit, blood was drawn before the patch test was applied. To be eligible, patients had to be aged 18 to 70, diagnosed with alopecia and judged suitable for DPC therapy, while pregnant patients were excluded. Total RNA was extracted from unfractionated whole blood that had been collected in Tempus Blood RNA tubes. About this clonotype itself: The antigen it recognizes is unknown. No per-base quality is available; no much larger clone lies one base away.

From the cysteine through the phenylalanine, the CDR3 covers 12 amino acids. The only DNA kept is the CDR3, 36 bases in frame from the first base. V and J are truncated by 7 bases and 0 bases respectively, leaving an intervening sequence of 7 bases. In the germline V gene, CDR1 corresponds to MDHEN and CDR2 to SYDVKM. Library method: RACE. The sequencer was a NextSeq 500. During library preparation, unique molecular identifiers were attached to individual cDNA molecules so that TCRs could be counted quantitatively and reproducibly. Each blood RNA sample was used to sequence both TCR alpha and TCR beta chains. Processing in the source paper ran as follows. A median of around 96,000 TCRs per sample was observed, with a range of about 23,224 to 690,600. V, J and CDR3 annotation of the TCR reads was carried out using the Decombinator software suite. For the PS versus PT1 abundance plots, all samples were subsampled to the same number of TCRs (28,000). TCRs were defined as expanded if absent before sensitization and observed at least eight times at the 2-week time point. TCRdb reworked the public reads: Q25 trimming with fastp, MiXCR clone assembly, productive beta chains retained. Under each unique CDR3 protein, matching rows form one entry showing the most common genes and DNA. TCRdb's processing, not the study's, gives the V and J calls here. The sample data list 150,000 or so distinct CDR3 sequences, and roughly 14% of these were observed just once. About 1.7% of the sample lies in the top ten.

The rearrangement combines TRBV28 with TRBJ2-7; the D gene identity is not certain. The TCR comes from a woman aged 25 to 39 with alopecia areata. Some clones in this sample may be carry-over from other donors' samples. The sample here was whole blood, taken in connection with sensitization to the hapten diphenylcyclopropenone (DPC). The DNA sequence is TGTGCCAGCACAACCCCCTCCTACGAGCAGTACTTC. Its amino acids are CASTTPSYEQYF.